The 24 T cell receptor beta chains presented below share a single source sample, sequenced in a study of shared clonotypes between healthy human individuals. Sequencing was performed with immunoSEQ multiplex PCR; in TCRdb, only in-frame clones are kept and a portion is missing. The sample lists roughly 640,000 clones, under 80% occurring once. Sequenced material: memory CD4+ T cells sorted from blood. The subset: CD45RA-negative fraction. The receptors shown here come from a woman in her twenties or thirties in good health.

This chain joins TRBV2 and TRBJ2-7; weak D call: TRBD2 (5 bases). V was clipped by 4 bases and J by 6 bases, with 10 bases between them. This CDR3 is 12 amino acids long. Germline assignment: CDR1 SNHLY and CDR2 FYNNEI. The CDR3 loop reads CASSVLAFEQYF. The CDR3 DNA follows: TGTGCCAGCAGTGTCCTAGCTTTCGAGCAGTACTTC. The full variable domain, completed using reference TRBV2 and TRBJ2-7, is EPEVTQTPSHQVTQMGQEVILRCVPISNHLYFYWYRQILGQKVEFLVSFYNNEISEKSEIFDDQFSVERPDGSNFTLKIRSTKLEDSAMYFCASSVLAFEQYFGPGTRLTVT.

This rearrangement joins TRBV19 to TRBJ1-5; possible D gene TRBD1, 5 bases. From germline, CDR1 is LNHDA and CDR2 SQIVND (reference sequence). Trimming removed 10 bases from V and 5 bases from J, with 15 bases in between. This CDR3 is 13 amino acids long. CDR3 amino acids: CATGKGPDQPQHF. The DNA for the CDR3 is TGTGCCACAGGTAAGGGGCCCGATCAGCCCCAGCATTTT. The variable domain in full, with the rest retrieved from reference TRBV19 and TRBJ1-5, is DGGITQSPKYLFRKEGQNVTLSCEQNLNHDAMYWYRQDPGQGLRLIYYSQIVNDFQKGDIAEGYSVSREKKESFPLTVTSAQKNPTAFYLCATGKGPDQPQHFGDGTRLSIL.

This chain connects TRBV2 to TRBJ1-5; TRBD1 matches 7 bases. Germline CDR1 and CDR2: SNHLY and FYNNEI. The CDR3 is made up of 15 amino acids. V gave up 5 bases and J gave up 5 bases; unmatched junction bases: 9. The CDR3, as DNA: TGTGCCAGCAGTAAGGAACAGGGGTTGGATCAGCCCCAGCATTTT. Amino acid sequence: CASSKEQGLDQPQHF.

Concerning this clone: This CDR3 is also generated by other DNA sequences in the sample. The V and J genes are TRBV28 and TRBJ1-2; TRBD1 matches at 9 bases. The CDR3 spans 14 residues. CDR1 and CDR2 from the germline V gene are MDHEN and SYDVKM. J was trimmed by 7 bases and V by 4 bases; bases with no gene match: 7. The CDR3 DNA reads TGTGCCAGCAGTTCTGGACAGGGGAGGGTTGGCTACACCTTC. Protein sequence: CASSSGQGRVGYTF.

This clone was seen more than once but under ten times. This chain uses TRBV4-2 with TRBJ1-3, with unresolved D. From germline, CDR1 is LGHNA and CDR2 YNFKEQ. Trimming pared 2 bases from V and 3 bases from J, leaving 17 bases between. This CDR3 has 17 amino acids. The CDR3 coding sequence is TGTGCCAGCAGCCAATCCTTCGACCCCCTTATTGGAAACACCATATATTTT. It is translated as CASSQSFDPLIGNTIYF.

The CDR3: CASSDDRGWQPQHF. CDR3 bases: TGTGCCAGCAGCGATGACAGGGGTTGGCAGCCCCAGCATTTT. J is TRBJ1-5 and V is TRBV28, with 8 bases that match TRBD1. With 6 bases clipped from V and 7 bases from J, the junction kept 8 bases outside the gene matches. The CDR3 consists of 14 residues. Looked up from germline, CDR1 is MDHEN and CDR2 is SYDVKM.

V gene TRBV11-2 combines with J gene TRBJ2-7, with D perhaps TRBD1 (6 bases). Germline CDR1 and CDR2: SGHAT and FQNNGV. V shed 5 bases and J shed 10 bases, with 24 bases lying between them. The CDR3 sequence is 15 residues long. CDR3 coding DNA: TGTGCCAGCAGCGTAAACAGGGAGTTGGGTGTTGTACAGTACTTC. Amino acids: CASSVNRELGVVQYF.

Remarks on this clone: One end of the junction does not line up with germline, which may come from a read error. As DNA, the CDR3 is TGTGCCAGTAGCCCCACTAGCGGGAGGTCCGGAGAGCTGTTTTTT. This translates into CASSPTSGRSGELFF. The gene calls are TRBV19 and TRBJ2-2, with 12 bases identical to TRBD2. CDR1 is LNHDA, CDR2 SQIVND, per germline (reference sequence). The CDR3 totals 15 residues.

CDR3 residues: CASNNSTEAFF. The CDR3 DNA follows: TGTGCCAGCAATAACAGCACTGAAGCTTTCTTT. The chain uses TRBV6-5 and TRBJ1-1; D is uncertain. The CDR3 covers 11 residues. CDR1 MNHEY and CDR2 SVGAGI come from the germline V gene. V was cut by 7 bases and J by 4 bases, with 7 bases left in between.

The chain links TRBV19 to TRBJ1-1; 7 bases align to TRBD1. V dropped 5 bases and J dropped 1; count of bases not matched to a gene: 10. Germline-derived CDR1 and CDR2 are LNHDA and SQIVND (reference sequence). The CDR3 runs 16 residues. The CDR3 nucleotides read TGTGCCAGTAGTTTATCCGCCGGGACAGCGAACACTGAAGCTTTCTTT. Translating it yields CASSLSAGTANTEAFF.

This chain joins TRBV6-5 and TRBJ1-3; TRBD1 aligns across 7 bases. Germline V gives CDR1 MNHEY, CDR2 SVGAGI. This CDR3 spans 13 amino acids. The ends lost 7 bases at V and 3 bases at J; junction bases unmatched: 3. This chain's CDR3 is CASNRQGGNTIYF. CDR3 bases: TGTGCCAGCAACCGACAGGGTGGAAACACCATATATTTT.

The V gene is TRBV25-1, the J gene TRBJ2-1; D is perhaps TRBD2 (5 bases). V dropped 3 bases and J dropped 3 bases, with 9 bases sitting between them. CDR3 length equals 14 residues. Looked up from germline, CDR1 is MGHDK and CDR2 is SYGVNS. The CDR3 DNA reads as TGTGCCAGCAGTGAGGACCGGGACTACAATGAGCAGTTCTTC. Translating it yields CASSEDRDYNEQFF. Combining the CDR3 with reference TRBV25-1 and TRBJ2-1 gives the whole variable domain EADIYQTPRYLVIGTGKKITLECSQTMGHDKMYWYQQDPGMELHLIHYSYGVNSTEKGDLSSESTVSRIRTEHFPLTLESARPSHTSQYLCASSEDRDYNEQFFGPGTRLTVL.

The chain couples TRBV6-1 to TRBJ2-3; 9 nucleotides align to TRBD2. V was pared by 1 base and J by 4 bases, with 6 bases of the junction left unmatched. The CDR3 covers 16 residues. Germline V CDR1 and CDR2: MNHNS, SASEGT. The CDR3 region has the DNA TGTGCCAGCAGTGAAGGACAGAGCGGGGGGTCAGATACGCAGTATTTT. This codes for CASSEGQSGGSDTQYF.

This clone was seen once. This chain uses TRBV5-1 with TRBJ1-4; 7 positions agree with TRBD1. There are 14 residues in the CDR3. Losses at the gene ends were 4 bases for V and 6 bases for J; bases not matched to a gene: 6. Germline CDR1 SGHRS, CDR2 YFSETQ. Written as DNA, the CDR3 is TGCGCCAGCAGCGGAGGGGGCGGGGATGAAAAACTGTTTTTT. Its protein product is CASSGGGGDEKLFF.

V gene TRBV6-5 combines with J gene TRBJ2-1; TRBD2 is a possible D gene (5 bases). Trimming took 6 bases from V and 6 from J, leaving 15 bases between them. The germline gives CDR1 MNHEY, CDR2 SVGAGI. This CDR3 region has 14 residues. CDR3 nucleotide sequence: TGTGCCAGCAGACTAGGGCTAGCCCCCAATGAGCAGTTCTTC. Protein sequence: CASRLGLAPNEQFF.

This rearrangement joins TRBV28 to TRBJ2-7; a possible D gene is TRBD1 (5 bases). The CDR3 sequence is 13 residues long. V lost 6 bases and J lost 0, with 9 bases in between. The germline gives CDR1 MDHEN, CDR2 SYDVKM. The CDR3 is CASREGVSYEQYF. The CDR3 nucleotides are TGTGCCAGCAGGGAAGGGGTCTCCTACGAGCAGTACTTC. The full variable domain, in which reference TRBV28 and TRBJ2-7 provide the parts outside the CDR3, is DVKVTQSSRYLVKRTGEKVFLECVQDMDHENMFWYRQDPGLGLRLIYFSYDVKMKEKGDIPEGYSVSREKKERFSLILESASTNQTSMYLCASREGVSYEQYFGPGTRLTVT.

This chain joins TRBV29-1 and TRBJ2-3; 7 bases align to TRBD1. Germline V lookup: CDR1 SQVTM, CDR2 ANQGSEA. With V trimmed by 5 bases and J by 2 bases, 7 bases remained unmatched. This CDR3 is 14 amino acids long. CDR3: CSVKPGGLTDTQYF. The CDR3 bases are TGCAGCGTTAAGCCAGGGGGTCTCACAGATACGCAGTATTTT.

The J gene is TRBJ1-5, the V gene TRBV6-1; a weak D match, TRBD1 (5 bases). The germline gives CDR1 MNHNS, CDR2 SASEGT. This CDR3 contains 14 residues. Trimming pared 7 bases from V and 4 bases from J, leaving 14 bases between. The DNA for the CDR3 is TGTGCCAGCATAGTGGGGGAGGGGAATCAGCCCCAGCATTTT. Its protein product is CASIVGEGNQPQHF.

The J gene is TRBJ2-4, the V gene TRBV5-3, with D maybe TRBD2 (6 bases). TRBV5-3 is reported as an ORF; its role is uncertain. The CDR3 is made up of 18 amino acids. V was cut by 1 base and J by 0 bases, with 17 bases left in between. The CDR3 bases are TGTGCCAGAAGCTTGAACGGCAGGGACTCCTTAGCCAAAAACATTCAGTACTTC. It codes for CARSLNGRDSLAKNIQYF.

The chain has TRBV28 and TRBJ2-4; D tentatively reads TRBD1 or TRBD2 (5 bases each). CDR1 is MDHEN, CDR2 SYDVKM, per germline. CDR3 length: 15 amino acids. The V end lost 7 bases, the J end lost 0 bases, and 13 bases lay between the germline ends. The CDR3 sequence is CASIRVREAKNIQYF. CDR3 sequence (DNA): TGTGCCAGCATCAGGGTGAGGGAAGCCAAAAACATTCAGTACTTC.

The chain links TRBV6-5 to TRBJ1-2; D is ambiguous. The germline V gene has CDR1 MNHEY and CDR2 SVGAGI. CDR3 size: 14 residues. V lost 4 bases and J lost 4, with 13 bases in between. CDR3 DNA: TGTGCCAGCAGTTCGGACCCGGAACTCTATGGCTACACCTTC. It codes for CASSSDPELYGYTF.

The chain has TRBV7-2 and TRBJ2-5; D is uncertain. The assigned J gene may be wrong: the sequence end matches TRBJ2-7 better. The CDR3 is made up of 14 amino acids. Looked up from germline, CDR1 is SGHTA and CDR2 is FQGNSA. The CDR3 is CASSLGPSGYEQYF. Written as DNA, the CDR3 is TGTGCCAGCAGCTTAGGACCGTCGGGCTACGAGCAGTACTTC.

This sequence joins TRBV2 and TRBJ1-5, with a tentative D call TRBD1 (6 bases). The CDR3 consists of 13 residues. Trimming left V 5 bases short and J 5 bases short, with 10 bases between. Germline CDR1 and CDR2: SNHLY and FYNNEI. CDR3 protein: CASSYRVHQPQHF. CDR3 in DNA: TGTGCCAGCAGTTACAGGGTTCATCAGCCCCAGCATTTT.

The J gene is TRBJ2-1, the V gene TRBV7-6; D may be TRBD2 (6 bases). The V and J ends lost 8 bases and 0 bases respectively, with 11 bases between them. This CDR3 is built from 14 residues. Germline V gene sequence: CDR1 SGHVS, CDR2 FNYEAQ. The CDR3 coding sequence is TGTGCCAGCCAGCGGGCGAGCTCCTACAATGAGCAGTTCTTC. Its protein is CASQRASSYNEQFF.